This T cell receptor (beta chain) was profiled in a study of molecular identifiers for immune sequencing clone quantification. About the study: RNA, taken in replicates from around 18,000 or 91,000 naive CD8 cells, was split five ways, with four sequenced.

MiXCR was run by TCRdb on the PCR reads, yielding one entry per CDR3 protein. The sample records under 800,000 distinct CDR3 sequences, 25% being singletons. Losses at the gene ends were 3 bases for V and 5 bases for J; bases not matched to a gene: 7. Germline lookup yields CDR1 SGHTA and CDR2 FQGNSA. The CDR3 is 15 residues long. Sorted naive CD8 T cells were those defined as CD8+CD4-CCR7+CD45RA+. The receptor was derived from a human donor in good health. Some libraries in this study had Jurkat cell RNA spiked in. The sequenced sample was naive CD8+ T cells from blood, with Jurkat cell RNA spiked in. The subset is: FACS-sorted CD8+CD4-CCR7+CD45RA+ naive T cells. The rearrangement links TRBV7-2 to TRBJ2-3; 8 bases line up with TRBD2. The CDR3 DNA reads as TGTGCCAGCAGCTTGAGCGGGAGAAGGGTAGATACGCAGTATTTT. Amino acid sequence: CASSLSGRRVDTQYF.